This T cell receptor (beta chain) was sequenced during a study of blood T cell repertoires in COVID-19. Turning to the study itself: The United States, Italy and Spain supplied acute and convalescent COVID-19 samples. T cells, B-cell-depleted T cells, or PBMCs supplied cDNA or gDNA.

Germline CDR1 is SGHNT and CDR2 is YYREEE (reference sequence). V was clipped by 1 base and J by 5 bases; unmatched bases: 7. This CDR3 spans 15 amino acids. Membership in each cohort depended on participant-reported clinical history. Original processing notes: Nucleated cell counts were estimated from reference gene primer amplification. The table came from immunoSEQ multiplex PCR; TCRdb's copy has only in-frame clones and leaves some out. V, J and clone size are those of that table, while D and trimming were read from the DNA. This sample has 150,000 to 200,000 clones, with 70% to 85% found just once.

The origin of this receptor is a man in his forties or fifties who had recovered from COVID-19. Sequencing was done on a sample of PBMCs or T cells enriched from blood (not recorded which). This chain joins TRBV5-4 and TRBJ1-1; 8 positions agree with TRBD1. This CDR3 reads CASSLTSGGGTEAFF. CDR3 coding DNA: TGTGCCAGCAGCTTGACGTCAGGGGGCGGTACTGAAGCTTTCTTT.